This T cell receptor beta chain originates from a study of identical twins. Study-level results: Abundant cord blood beta clonotypes carried fewer insertions; memory repertoires showed none.

The V gene's germline CDR1 is SGHTA and CDR2 FQGNSA. This CDR3 has 14 residues. V dropped 5 bases and J dropped 6 bases, with 15 bases sitting between them. Regarding this clonotype: Antigen specificity is unknown.

TCRdb reanalysed the 5' RACE reads using MiXCR and keeps one entry per CDR3 protein. The table has 400,000 to 550,000 distinct CDR3 sequences, 20% to 25% seen once. This sample was shared with a second study, whose subject was T cells expressing NK-cell markers. That study adds: Within the sequenced cohort of eight donors, seven exhibited HCMV seropositivity and one was seronegative.

The source of this sequence is a woman aged 18-29 years in good health. The sequenced sample was CD4+ T cells sorted from blood. The V call is TRBV7-2, the J call TRBJ2-3; D call uncertain. The CDR3 region has the DNA TGTGCCAGCAGCACAACCCCTGCCGCGGATACGCAGTATTTT. The encoded protein is CASSTTPAADTQYF.